The present TCR beta chain was sequenced within a study of T cells in Graves' hyperthyroidism and ophthalmopathy. This clonotype turned up a few times. Its antigen is undetermined. RNA transcripts gave rise to amplified TCR beta CDR3 regions. Carried out on the TCR CDR3, a first-round RT-PCR used the HTBI primer set. TCRdb reprocessed the multiplex PCR reads with MiXCR, giving one entry per CDR3 protein. The sample records under 400,000 distinct CDR3 sequences, around a fifth being singletons. General study points: Blood also carried most thyroid clonotypes expanded above 0.001. For ophthalmopathy, model prediction preceded onset by a median 6.5 months.

Trimming cost V 0 bases and J 6 bases; bases outside gene matches: 2. Germline V gene data show CDR1 as ENHRY and CDR2 as SYGVKD. The CDR3 loop spans 14 amino acids. The study excluded patients with uncontrolled infection, other autoimmune disease, pregnancy or lactation. The rearrangement uses TRBV10-3 and TRBJ1-5; TRBD1 agrees at 7 bases. The TCR sequence derives from a woman in her forties or fifties with Graves' hyperthyroidism. Sequencing was carried out using blood. This CDR3 is CAISESTGPQPQHF. The CDR3 DNA is TGTGCCATCAGTGAGTCGACAGGGCCTCAGCCCCAGCATTTT.